The 14 T cell receptor beta chains below come from one sample, sequenced in a study of glioma-infiltrating T cells. The iRepertoire nested amplicon-rescue multiplex PCR amplified TCR alpha and beta CDR3s from RNA. MiXCR, applied by TCRdb to the multiplex PCR reads, yields one record per CDR3 protein. The sample lists about 410,000 distinct CDR3 sequences, around 45% seen once, with around 11% in the top ten. Sample: glioma tissue, nonneoplastic brain tissue, or PBMCs (not recorded which). These receptors were obtained from a human donor with low-grade glioma or glioblastoma, undergoing nonglioma brain surgery, or in good health (not recorded which).

In this sample, this clonotype turned up once. A clone one base away is much larger, so this may be a read error. This rearrangement joins TRBV15 to TRBJ2-7; tentative D call: TRBD1 (5 bases). The CDR3 is 16 amino acids. From germline, CDR1 is LNHNV and CDR2 YYDKDF (reference sequence). Written as DNA, the CDR3 is TGTGCCACCAGCAGGGAAACAGACAGACAGTCCTACGAGCGGTACTTC. Protein sequence: CATSRETDRQSYERYF.

This clonotype was counted a few times. The chain employs TRBV28 and TRBJ2-5, with D hard to call. Germline V lookup: CDR1 MDHEN, CDR2 SYDVKM. Trimming left V 6 bases short and J 0 bases short, with 17 bases between. The CDR3 consists of 16 residues. The CDR3 region is CASSLAFSRYQETQYF. Written as DNA, the CDR3 is TGTGCCAGCAGCTTGGCCTTTAGCCGCTACCAAGAGACCCAGTACTTC.

The rearrangement uses TRBV7-6 and TRBJ2-3; unclear D gene. The germline V and J ends were trimmed by 5 bases and 4 bases, with 16 bases remaining between them. Germline CDR1 is SGHVS and CDR2 is FNYEAQ. This CDR3 is 15 amino acids long. The CDR3 coding sequence is TGTGCCAGCAGCGAAGTCGGCGTGTTCCCAGATACGCAGTATTTT. Protein sequence: CASSEVGVFPDTQYF.

There are a few counts of this clonotype. The V call is TRBV11-2, the J call TRBJ2-7, with D perhaps matching TRBD2 (6 bases). The CDR3 length is 15 residues. Germline V gene sequence: CDR1 SGHAT, CDR2 FQNNGV. The V end was cut by 4 bases, the J end by 7 bases, with 20 bases between. In DNA form, the CDR3 reads TGTGCCAGCAGCTCTGGACTAAGCGGGTCCCGGGAGCAGTACTTC. It translates to CASSSGLSGSREQYF.

The chain joins TRBV2 to TRBJ2-7; 11 bases match TRBD1. Germline loops: CDR1 SNHLY, CDR2 FYNNEI. The J segment lost 7 bases and the V segment lost 2 bases, leaving 7 bases of the junction unmatched. This CDR3 is built from 15 residues. CDR3 loop: CASSEQGQGAAEQYF. In nucleotides, the CDR3 is TGTGCCAGCAGTGAACAAGGACAGGGGGCGGCTGAGCAGTACTTC.

V gene TRBV5-5 combines with J gene TRBJ2-7; TRBD2 matches at 9 bases. CDR1 SGHKS and CDR2 YYEKEE come from the germline V gene (reference sequence). The CDR3 extends over 16 amino acids. V lost 4 bases to trimming and J lost 5 bases; unmatched junction nucleotides: 13. CDR3 residues: CASSAVLGRGGDEQYF. Here the CDR3 DNA reads TGTGCCAGCAGCGCCGTTCTCGGACGCGGGGGGGACGAGCAGTACTTC.

Only one count was recorded for this clonotype. V gene TRBV5-1 combines with J gene TRBJ2-7; D unclear. The CDR3 totals 13 residues. V lost 3 bases and J lost 4, with 11 bases in between. Germline V lookup: CDR1 SGHRS, CDR2 YFSETQ. CDR3 nucleotide sequence: TGCGCCAGCAGCTCCAATGGGCAATACGAGCAGTACTTC. It encodes CASSSNGQYEQYF. The variable domain in full, completed from reference TRBV5-1 and TRBJ2-7, reads KAGVTQTPRYLIKTRGQQVTLSCSPISGHRSVSWYQQTPGQGLQFLFEYFSETQRNKGNFPGRFSGRQFSNSRSEMNVSTLELGDSALYLCASSSNGQYEQYFGPGTRLTVT.

There are a few counts of this clonotype. J is TRBJ1-1 and V is TRBV4-1; a possible D gene is TRBD1 (5 bases). CDR1 is MGHRA and CDR2 is YSYEKL in the germline V gene. V was trimmed by 4 bases and J by 6 bases, leaving 15 bases between them. This CDR3 is 14 amino acids long. CDR3 sequence (DNA): TGCGCCAGCAGCCCATACCGGGGGGACTCTGAAGCTTTCTTT. Translation gives CASSPYRGDSEAFF.

This clonotype was detected once. A single base separates this from a much larger clone, so it may be a read error. V gene TRBV6-6 combines with J gene TRBJ2-1; D could derive from TRBD1 or TRBD2 (5 bases each). The germline V and J ends were trimmed by 0 bases and 10 bases, with 13 bases remaining between them. The CDR3 contains 14 residues. Germline V lookup: CDR1 MNHNY, CDR2 SVGAGI (reference sequence). CDR3 nucleotide sequence: TGTGCCAGCAGTTACTCGGGACGCCCTTACGAGCAGTTCTTC. Its protein product is CASSYSGRPYEQFF.

The CDR3 sequence: CASSYSSSGRAHTDTQYF. The CDR3 nucleotides read TGTGCCAGCAGTTACTCGTCTAGCGGGAGGGCTCACACAGATACGCAGTATTTT. The genes are TRBV6-6 and TRBJ2-3; 12 bases agree with TRBD2. The CDR3 consists of 18 residues. The trim removed 0 bases at V and 2 bases at J, leaving 6 bases unmatched. Per the germline V gene, CDR1 is MNHNY and CDR2 is SVGAGI (reference sequence).

Points on this clonotype: This clone may be a read error of a much larger clone one base away. This chain connects TRBV20-1 to TRBJ2-1; D gene uncertain. This CDR3 contains 12 residues. The V end lost 3 bases, the J end lost 7 bases, and 10 bases lay between the germline ends. Germline V gene data show CDR1 as DFQATT and CDR2 as SNEGSKA (reference sequence). The CDR3 loop reads CSARRTLNEQFF. As DNA, the CDR3 is TGCAGTGCTAGGCGGACGTTGAATGAGCAGTTCTTC.

The chain carries TRBV20-1 and TRBJ1-1; a possible D gene is TRBD1 (5 bases). V lost 3 bases, J lost 5 bases, and 10 bases lay in between. This CDR3 region has 12 residues. Germline CDR1 reads DFQATT; CDR2 reads SNEGSKA (reference sequence). The CDR3 sequence: CSARTVGTEAFF. CDR3 sequence (DNA): TGCAGTGCTAGGACAGTGGGGACTGAAGCTTTCTTT.

In its sample, this clonotype was seen a few times. V usage is TRBV29-1 and J usage is TRBJ2-1; 10 bases are shared with TRBD1. The ends lost 4 bases at V and 0 bases at J; junction bases unmatched: 6. Per the germline V gene, CDR1 is SQVTM and CDR2 is ANQGSEA. The CDR3 has 16 residues. The CDR3 nucleotides are TGCAGCGTTGGGGACAGGGGAGCGAGCTCCTACAATGAGCAGTTCTTC. As protein: CSVGDRGASSYNEQFF.

As regards this clonotype: This could be a read error, since a much larger clone is one nucleotide away. This rearrangement joins TRBV27 to TRBJ2-7, with D perhaps TRBD1 (6 bases). Germline values: CDR1 MNHEY, CDR2 SMNVEV (reference sequence). There are 13 residues in the CDR3. CDR3 amino acids: CANSFGRGYEQYF. The CDR3 DNA sequence: TGTGCCAACAGTTTTGGCAGGGGCTACGAGCAGTACTTC.